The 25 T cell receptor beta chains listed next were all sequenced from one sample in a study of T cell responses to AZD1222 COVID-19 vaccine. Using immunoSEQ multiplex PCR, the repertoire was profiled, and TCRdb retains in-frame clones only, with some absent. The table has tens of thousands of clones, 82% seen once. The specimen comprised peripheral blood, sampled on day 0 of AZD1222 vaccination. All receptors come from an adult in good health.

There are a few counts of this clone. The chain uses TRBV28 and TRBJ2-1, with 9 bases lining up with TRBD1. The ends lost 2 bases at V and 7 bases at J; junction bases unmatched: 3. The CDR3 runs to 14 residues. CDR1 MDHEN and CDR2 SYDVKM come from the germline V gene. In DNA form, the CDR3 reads TGTGCCAGCAGTTTACCGGGACAGGGAAATGAGCAGTTCTTC. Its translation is CASSLPGQGNEQFF.

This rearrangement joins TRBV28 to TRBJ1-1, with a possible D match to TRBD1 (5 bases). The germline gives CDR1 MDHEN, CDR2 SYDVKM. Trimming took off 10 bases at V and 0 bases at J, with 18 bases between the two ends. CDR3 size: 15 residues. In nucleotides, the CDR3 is TGTGCCACCACGGGGGGAGGCCGGGTGAACACTGAAGCTTTCTTT. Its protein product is CATTGGGRVNTEAFF.

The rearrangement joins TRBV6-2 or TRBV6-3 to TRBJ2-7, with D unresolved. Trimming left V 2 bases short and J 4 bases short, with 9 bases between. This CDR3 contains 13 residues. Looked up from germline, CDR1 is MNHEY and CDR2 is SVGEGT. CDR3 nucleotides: TGTGCCAGCAGTTACGGCAAGAGGTACGAGCAGTACTTC. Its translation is CASSYGKRYEQYF.

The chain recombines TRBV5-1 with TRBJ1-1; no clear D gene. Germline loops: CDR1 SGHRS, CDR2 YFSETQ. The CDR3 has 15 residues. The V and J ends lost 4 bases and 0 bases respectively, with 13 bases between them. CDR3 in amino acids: CASSPRSAVNTEAFF. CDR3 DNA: TGCGCCAGCAGCCCGCGCTCGGCAGTGAACACTGAAGCTTTCTTT.

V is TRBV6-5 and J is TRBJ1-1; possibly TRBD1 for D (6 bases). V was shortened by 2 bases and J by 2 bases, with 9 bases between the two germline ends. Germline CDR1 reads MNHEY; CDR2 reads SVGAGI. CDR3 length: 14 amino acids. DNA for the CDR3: TGTGCCAGCAGTTACAGGGGGAGTAACACTGAAGCTTTCTTT. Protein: CASSYRGSNTEAFF.

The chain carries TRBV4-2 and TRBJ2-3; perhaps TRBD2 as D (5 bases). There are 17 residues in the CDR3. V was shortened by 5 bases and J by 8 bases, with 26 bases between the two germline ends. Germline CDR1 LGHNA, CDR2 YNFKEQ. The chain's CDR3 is CASSERNLERGHGTQYF. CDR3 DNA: TGTGCCAGCAGCGAGCGTAACCTAGAACGGGGTCATGGTACGCAGTATTTT.

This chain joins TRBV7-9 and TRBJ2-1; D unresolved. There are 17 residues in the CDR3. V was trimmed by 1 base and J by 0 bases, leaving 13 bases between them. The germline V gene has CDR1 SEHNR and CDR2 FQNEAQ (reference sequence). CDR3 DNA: TGTGCCAGCAGCTTAGAAACACGGCTGAGCTCCTACAATGAGCAGTTCTTC. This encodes CASSLETRLSSYNEQFF.

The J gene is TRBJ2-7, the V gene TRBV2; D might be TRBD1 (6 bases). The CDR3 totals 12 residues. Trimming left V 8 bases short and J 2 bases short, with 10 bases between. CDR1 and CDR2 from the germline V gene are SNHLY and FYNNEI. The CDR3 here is CASEGVTYEQYF. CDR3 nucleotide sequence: TGTGCCAGCGAGGGGGTGACCTACGAGCAGTACTTC.

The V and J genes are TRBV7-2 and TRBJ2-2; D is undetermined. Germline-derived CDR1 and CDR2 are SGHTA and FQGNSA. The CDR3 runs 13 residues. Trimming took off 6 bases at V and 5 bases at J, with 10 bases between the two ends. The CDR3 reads CASRFVGTGELFF. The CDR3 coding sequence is TGTGCCAGCAGATTTGTAGGAACCGGGGAGCTGTTTTTT.

CDR3 DNA: TGTGCCACCGGGGGTTCCTACAATGAGCAGTTCTTC. Translation gives CATGGSYNEQFF. This sequence joins TRBV24-1 and TRBJ2-1; D tentatively reads TRBD1 or TRBD2 (5 bases each). CDR3 length equals 12 residues. The germline V gene has CDR1 KGHDR and CDR2 SFDVKD. The V end was cut by 9 bases, the J end by 1 base, with 6 bases between.

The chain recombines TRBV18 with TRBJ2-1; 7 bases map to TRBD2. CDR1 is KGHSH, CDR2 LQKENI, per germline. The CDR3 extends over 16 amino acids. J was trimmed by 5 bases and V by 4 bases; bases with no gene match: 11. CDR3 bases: TGTGCCAGCTCACAGCTCAGGACGGGAGGTCACAATGAGCAGTTCTTC. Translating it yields CASSQLRTGGHNEQFF.

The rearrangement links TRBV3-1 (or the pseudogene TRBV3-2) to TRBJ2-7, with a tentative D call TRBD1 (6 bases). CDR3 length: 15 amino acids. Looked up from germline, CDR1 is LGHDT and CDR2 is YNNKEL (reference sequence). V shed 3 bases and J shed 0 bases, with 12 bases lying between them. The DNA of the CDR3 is TGTGCCAGCAGCCAGGCGACAGGATTCTCCTACGAGCAGTACTTC. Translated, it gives CASSQATGFSYEQYF.

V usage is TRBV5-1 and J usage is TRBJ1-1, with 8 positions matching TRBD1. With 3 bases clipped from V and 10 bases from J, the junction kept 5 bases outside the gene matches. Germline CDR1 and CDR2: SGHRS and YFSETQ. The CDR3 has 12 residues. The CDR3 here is CASSSLRGRAFF. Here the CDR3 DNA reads TGCGCCAGCAGCTCACTCAGGGGGCGAGCTTTCTTT.

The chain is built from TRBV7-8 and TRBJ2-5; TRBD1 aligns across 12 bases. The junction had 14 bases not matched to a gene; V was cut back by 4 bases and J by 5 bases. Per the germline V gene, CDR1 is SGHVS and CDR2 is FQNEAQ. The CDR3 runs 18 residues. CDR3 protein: CASSSGTGGDLRAETQYF. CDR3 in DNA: TGTGCCAGCAGCTCCGGGACAGGGGGCGATTTGAGAGCGGAGACCCAGTACTTC.

Here the CDR3 reads CASSSFPVAGGLGEQFF. In DNA form, the CDR3 reads TGTGCCAGCAGTTCTTTTCCAGTAGCGGGAGGATTGGGTGAGCAGTTCTTC. V is TRBV6-2 or TRBV6-3 and J is TRBJ2-1, with 10 bases aligning to TRBD2. This CDR3 has 17 amino acids. The trim removed 4 bases at V and 9 bases at J, leaving 15 bases unmatched. Per the germline V gene, CDR1 is MNHEY and CDR2 is SVGEGT.

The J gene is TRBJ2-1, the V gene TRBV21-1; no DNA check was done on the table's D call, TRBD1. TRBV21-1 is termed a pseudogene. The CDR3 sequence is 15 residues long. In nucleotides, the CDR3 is TGTGCCAGCGGACGGACAGGGGGAGAGGTAAATGAGCAGTTCTTC. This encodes CASGRTGGEVNEQFF.

The CDR3 reads CASSLAARQETQYF. The CDR3, as DNA: TGTGCCAGCAGCTTAGCGGCCCGGCAAGAGACCCAGTACTTC. The chain recombines TRBV7-9 with TRBJ2-5; D is unclear. The germline gives CDR1 SEHNR, CDR2 FQNEAQ (reference sequence). V was clipped by 0 bases and J by 2 bases, with 7 bases between them. This CDR3 region has 14 residues.

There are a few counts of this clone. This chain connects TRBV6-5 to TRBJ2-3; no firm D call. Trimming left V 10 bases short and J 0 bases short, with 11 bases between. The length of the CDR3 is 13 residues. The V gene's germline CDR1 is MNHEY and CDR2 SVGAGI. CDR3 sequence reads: CATKGLSTDTQYF. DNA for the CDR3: TGTGCCACCAAAGGGCTAAGCACAGATACGCAGTATTTT.

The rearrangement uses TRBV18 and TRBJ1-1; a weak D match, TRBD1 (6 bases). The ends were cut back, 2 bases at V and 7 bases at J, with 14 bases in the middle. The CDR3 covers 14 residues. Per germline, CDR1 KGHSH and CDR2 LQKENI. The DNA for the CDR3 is TGTGCCAGCTCACCAGTGGGGGCTGCGGGTGAAGCTTTCTTT. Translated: CASSPVGAAGEAFF.

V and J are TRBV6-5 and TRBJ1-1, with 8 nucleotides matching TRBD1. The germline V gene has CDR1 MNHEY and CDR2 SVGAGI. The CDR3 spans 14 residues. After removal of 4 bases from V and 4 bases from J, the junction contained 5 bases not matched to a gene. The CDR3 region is CASSSRQGITEAFF. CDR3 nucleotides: TGTGCCAGCAGTTCCCGACAGGGGATCACTGAAGCTTTCTTT.

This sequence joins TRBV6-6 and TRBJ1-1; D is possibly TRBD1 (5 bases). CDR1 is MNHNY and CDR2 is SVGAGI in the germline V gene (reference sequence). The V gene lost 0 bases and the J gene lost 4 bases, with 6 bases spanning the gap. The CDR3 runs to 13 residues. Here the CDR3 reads CASSYSGVTEAFF. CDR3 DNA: TGTGCCAGCAGTTACTCAGGGGTCACTGAAGCTTTCTTT.

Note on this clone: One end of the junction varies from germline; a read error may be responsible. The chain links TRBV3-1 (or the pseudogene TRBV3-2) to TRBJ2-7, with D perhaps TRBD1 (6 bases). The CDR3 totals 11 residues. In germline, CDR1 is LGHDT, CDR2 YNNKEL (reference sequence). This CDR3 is CASSQEWTVNF. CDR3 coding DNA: TGTGCCAGCAGCCAAGAATGGACAGTCAACTTC.

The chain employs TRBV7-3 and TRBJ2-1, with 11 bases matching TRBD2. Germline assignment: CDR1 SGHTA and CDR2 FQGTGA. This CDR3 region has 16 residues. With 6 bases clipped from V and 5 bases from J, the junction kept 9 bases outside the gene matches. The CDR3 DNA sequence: TGTGCCAGCAGTTTGAACCTAGCGGGGGGAGACAATGAGCAGTTCTTC. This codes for CASSLNLAGGDNEQFF. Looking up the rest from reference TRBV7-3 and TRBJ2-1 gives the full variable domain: GAGVSQTPSNKVTEKGKYVELRCDPISGHTALYWYRQSLGQGPEFLIYFQGTGAADDSGLPNDRFFAVRPEGSVSTLKIQRTERGDSAVYLCASSLNLAGGDNEQFFGPGTRLTVL.

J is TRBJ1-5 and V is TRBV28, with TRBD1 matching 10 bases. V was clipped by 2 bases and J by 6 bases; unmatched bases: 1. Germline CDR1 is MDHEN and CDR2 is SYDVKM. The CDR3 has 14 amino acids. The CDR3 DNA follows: TGTGCCAGCAGTTTAAGGACAGGGGGTCAGCCCCAGCATTTT. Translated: CASSLRTGGQPQHF.

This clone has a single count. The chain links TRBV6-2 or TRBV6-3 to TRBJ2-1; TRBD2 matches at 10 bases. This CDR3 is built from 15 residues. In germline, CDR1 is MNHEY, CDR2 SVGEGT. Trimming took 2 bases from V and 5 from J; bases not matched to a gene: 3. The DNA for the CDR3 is TGTGCCAGCAGTTACGGACTAGCGGTAAACAATGAGCAGTTCTTC. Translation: CASSYGLAVNNEQFF.